Described below is a single T cell receptor beta chain sequence and its context. The antigen is not known. The data were obtained in a study of identical twins. Study conclusions and caveats: Potential partial confounding of zero-insertion analyses by invariant MAIT and iNKT cells was noted.

The trim removed 2 bases at V and 7 bases at J, leaving 4 bases unmatched. This CDR3 has 13 residues. Germline values: CDR1 MDHEN, CDR2 SYDVKM. The cDNA had a unique molecular identifier and a template-switch universal primer site. MiXCR was run by TCRdb on the 5' RACE reads, yielding one entry per CDR3 protein. The sample holds about 290,000 distinct CDR3 sequences; more than 8% are singletons and the top ten take under 7.5%. These same data were also listed under a study on yellow fever vaccine responses in identical twins.

The source material was CD8+ T cells sorted from blood. The V call is TRBV28, the J call TRBJ1-1; 7 nucleotides agree with TRBD1. The TCR sequence derives from a woman aged 18-30 years in good health. CDR3 sequence reads: CASSLGGTVEAFF. CDR3 DNA sequence: TGTGCCAGCAGTTTAGGGGGGACAGTTGAAGCTTTCTTT.